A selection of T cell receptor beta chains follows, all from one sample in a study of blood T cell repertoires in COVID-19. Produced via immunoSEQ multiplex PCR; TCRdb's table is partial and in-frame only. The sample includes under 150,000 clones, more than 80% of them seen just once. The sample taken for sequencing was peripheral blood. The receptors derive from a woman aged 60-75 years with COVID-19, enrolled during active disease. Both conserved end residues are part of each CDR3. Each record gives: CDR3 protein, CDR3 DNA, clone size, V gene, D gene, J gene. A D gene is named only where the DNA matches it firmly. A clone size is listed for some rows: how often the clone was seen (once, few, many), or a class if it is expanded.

CDR3aa: CASSKASGDGELFF
CDR3nt: TGTGCCAGCAGCAAAGCTAGCGGGGACGGGGAGCTGTTTTTT
abundance: -
v_gene: TRBV21-1
d_gene: -
j_gene: TRBJ2-2

CDR3aa: CASSIPQARNTEAFF
CDR3nt: TGTGCCAGCAGTATCCCGCAAGCCCGGAACACTGAAGCTTTCTTT
abundance: -
v_gene: TRBV28
d_gene: -
j_gene: TRBJ1-1

CDR3aa: CASSLSITGNGYTF
CDR3nt: TGTGCCAGCAGTTTATCGATAACAGGGAATGGCTACACCTTC
abundance: -
v_gene: TRBV27
d_gene: -
j_gene: TRBJ1-2

CDR3aa: CAISEQPGQNVFYGYTF
CDR3nt: TGTGCCATCAGTGAGCAACCGGGACAGAATGTTTTCTATGGCTACACCTTC
abundance: -
v_gene: TRBV10-3
d_gene: TRBD1
j_gene: TRBJ1-2

CDR3aa: CASIPGGAGQETQYF
CDR3nt: TGTGCCAGCATTCCGGGGGGCGCGGGACAAGAGACCCAGTACTTC
abundance: -
v_gene: TRBV6-5
d_gene: -
j_gene: TRBJ2-5

CDR3aa: CSARNTEAFF
CDR3nt: TGCAGCGCCAGAAACACTGAAGCTTTCTTT
abundance: once
v_gene: TRBV29-1
d_gene: -
j_gene: TRBJ1-1

CDR3aa: CASSLASGVQSPLHF
CDR3nt: TGTGCCAGCAGCTTAGCGTCAGGGGTACAGTCACCCCTCCACTTT
abundance: -
v_gene: TRBV7-2
d_gene: -
j_gene: TRBJ1-6

CDR3aa: CASSLYGAMNNYGYTF
CDR3nt: TGTGCCAGCAGTTTATATGGGGCCATGAATAACTATGGCTACACCTTC
abundance: few
v_gene: TRBV28
d_gene: -
j_gene: TRBJ1-2

CDR3aa: CASSQETDRGAKGYTF
CDR3nt: TGCGCCAGCAGCCAAGAAACGGACAGGGGGGCGAAGGGCTACACCTTC
abundance: -
v_gene: TRBV4-1
d_gene: TRBD1
j_gene: TRBJ1-2

CDR3aa: CASSLAGGTVDTQYF
CDR3nt: TGTGCCAGCAGCTTAGCGGGGGGGACCGTAGATACGCAGTATTTT
abundance: -
v_gene: TRBV11-2
d_gene: TRBD2
j_gene: TRBJ2-3

CDR3aa: CASSLNPSGLIGANEKLFF
CDR3nt: TGTGCCAGCAGTTTAAACCCCTCCGGGCTCATAGGGGCTAATGAAAAACTGTTTTTT
abundance: -
v_gene: TRBV27
d_gene: -
j_gene: TRBJ1-4

CDR3aa: CAGGMSGDSYEQYF
CDR3nt: TGTGCCGGAGGAATGAGCGGGGACTCCTACGAGCAGTACTTC
abundance: -
v_gene: TRBV6-5
d_gene: TRBD2
j_gene: TRBJ2-7

CDR3aa: CASSLALGGNTEAFF
CDR3nt: TGTGCCAGCAGCTTAGCGCTAGGGGGGAACACTGAAGCTTTCTTT
abundance: -
v_gene: TRBV7-8
d_gene: -
j_gene: TRBJ1-1

CDR3aa: CASGGYSFRGYTF
CDR3nt: TGTGCCAGCGGAGGGTACAGTTTTCGGGGCTACACCTTC
abundance: few
v_gene: TRBV27
d_gene: -
j_gene: TRBJ1-2

CDR3aa: CASSVPGLADYNEQFF
CDR3nt: TGTGCCAGCAGCGTGCCGGGACTAGCGGATTACAATGAGCAGTTCTTC
abundance: -
v_gene: TRBV9
d_gene: TRBD2
j_gene: TRBJ2-1

CDR3aa: CASSYSAGFHEQYF
CDR3nt: TGTGCCAGCAGTTACTCGGCAGGGTTCCACGAGCAGTACTTC
abundance: -
v_gene: TRBV6-5
d_gene: -
j_gene: TRBJ2-7

CDR3aa: CASNLASPRSEQFF
CDR3nt: TGTGCCAGCAACCTCGCCTCGCCACGGAGTGAGCAGTTCTTC
abundance: -
v_gene: TRBV5-4
d_gene: -
j_gene: TRBJ2-1

CDR3aa: CASSWDRGGNQPQHF
CDR3nt: TGTGCCAGCAGCTGGGACAGGGGAGGCAATCAGCCCCAGCATTTT
abundance: -
v_gene: TRBV7-2
d_gene: TRBD1
j_gene: TRBJ1-5

CDR3aa: CAIKKGAGELFF
CDR3nt: TGTGCCATCAAGAAGGGAGCCGGGGAGCTGTTTTTT
abundance: -
v_gene: TRBV10-3
d_gene: -
j_gene: TRBJ2-2

CDR3aa: CASSPRSSGGVGETQYF
CDR3nt: TGCGCCAGCAGCCCGAGGTCTAGCGGGGGGGTTGGTGAGACCCAGTACTTC
abundance: -
v_gene: TRBV5-1
d_gene: TRBD2
j_gene: TRBJ2-5

CDR3aa: CAWSVRRGGYGYTF
CDR3nt: TGTGCCTGGAGTGTGAGGAGGGGGGGTTATGGCTACACCTTC
abundance: -
v_gene: TRBV30
d_gene: -
j_gene: TRBJ1-2

CDR3aa: CASSIFAGSPEAFF
CDR3nt: TGTGCCAGTAGTATATTTGCAGGGTCCCCTGAAGCTTTCTTT
abundance: -
v_gene: TRBV19
d_gene: -
j_gene: TRBJ1-1

CDR3aa: CASSIKAGGTDTQYF
CDR3nt: TGTGCCAGCTCAATCAAAGCGGGAGGCACAGATACGCAGTATTTT
abundance: -
v_gene: TRBV18
d_gene: TRBD2
j_gene: TRBJ2-3

CDR3aa: CASSLGRGQDEKLFF
CDR3nt: TGTGCCAGCAGCTTAGGCAGGGGACAGGATGAAAAACTGTTTTTT
abundance: once
v_gene: TRBV13
d_gene: TRBD1
j_gene: TRBJ1-4